This entry concerns a single TCR beta chain. The antigen remains unidentified. This record belongs to a study of identical twins. Germline CDR1 is SGHRS and CDR2 is YFSETQ. This CDR3 spans 14 amino acids. Losses at the gene ends were 4 bases for V and 7 bases for J; bases not matched to a gene: 7. Regarding the study as a whole: Sequences that were out-of-frame, alpha and twin-shared displayed an excess of low generation probability.

cDNA carried unique molecular identifiers, and a universal primer site was added by template switching. Each CDR3 protein gets one entry after TCRdb re-called the 5' RACE reads with MiXCR. This table holds hundreds of thousands of distinct CDR3 sequences, about 20% found once. These records were also assigned to another study, of T cells expressing NK-cell markers. Per that study: These clonotypes, the leaders elsewhere, also led the CD3+CD56-NKG2C+ fraction in several donors.

This chain uses TRBV5-1 with TRBJ2-2; TRBD1 matches 7 bases. The receptor comes from a woman aged 18-30 years in good health. What was sequenced was PBMCs. Here the CDR3 DNA reads TGCGCCAGCAGCCCCTGGCAGGGGGACGGGGAGCTGTTTTTT. This gives the protein CASSPWQGDGELFF.